Following are 17 T cell receptor beta chains from one sample sequenced in a study of chemoradiotherapy in HPV16-positive cancers (dated by TCRdb to the early 2020s). Libraries were prepared through the immunoSEQ multiplex PCR assay. TCRdb retrieved this table from immuneACCESS and kept in-frame rearrangements only. Not all clones are present; in checked studies, unresolved V genes account for under half, and no reason is known for the remainder. For this sample the table gives tens of thousands of clones, of which around 86% were detected only once. Under 2.5% of the sample goes to the ten largest clones. The material sequenced was blood, taken from a patient who underwent chemoradiotherapy. Source of these receptors: a human donor with HPV-associated anogenital cancer.

J is TRBJ1-4 and V is TRBV18; 7 bases match TRBD1. Germline V gives CDR1 KGHSH, CDR2 LQKENI. V was clipped by 3 bases and J by 5 bases; unmatched bases: 0. The CDR3 is 13 amino acids. The CDR3 region has the DNA TGTGCCAGCTCACCGGGACAGAATGAAAAACTGTTTTTT. Its protein is CASSPGQNEKLFF.

The J gene is TRBJ1-6, the V gene TRBV19; 8 nucleotides align to TRBD1. CDR1 LNHDA and CDR2 SQIVND come from the germline V gene (reference sequence). V lost 4 bases and J lost 7; bases outside the gene matches: 9. The CDR3 extends over 16 amino acids. The CDR3 DNA sequence: TGTGCCAGTAGTACGGACAGGGCCTCGTCAAATTCACCCCTCCACTTT. It translates to CASSTDRASSNSPLHF.

This clone was picked up a small number of times. The chain recombines TRBV6-5 with TRBJ1-6; the match to TRBD1 covers 7 bases. Germline V CDR1 and CDR2: MNHEY, SVGAGI. Trimming removed 6 bases from V and 9 bases from J; junction bases left unmatched: 8. CDR3 size: 14 residues. This CDR3 reads CASSRRTGPSPLHF. DNA of the CDR3: TGTGCCAGCAGCCGGAGGACAGGTCCTTCACCCCTCCACTTT.

This rearrangement joins TRBV19 to TRBJ2-7; 8 bases match TRBD2. Germline-derived CDR1 and CDR2 are LNHDA and SQIVND (reference sequence). J gave up 0 bases and V 8 bases, and 6 bases lay outside the gene matches. The CDR3 spans 14 residues. CDR3 region: CASQTGGTSYEQYF. CDR3 DNA: TGTGCCAGTCAAACGGGGGGGACCTCCTACGAGCAGTACTTC.

The V and J genes are TRBV19 and TRBJ1-2; D call uncertain. The V end was cut by 1 base, the J end by 6 bases, with 15 bases between. From germline, CDR1 is LNHDA and CDR2 SQIVND (reference sequence). CDR3 length: 15 residues. CDR3 residues: CASSIATAVRDGYTF. DNA of the CDR3: TGTGCCAGTAGTATAGCAACTGCTGTTCGGGATGGCTACACCTTC.

In its sample, this clone was seen a few times. V gene TRBV27 combines with J gene TRBJ1-4; D remains ambiguous. V gave up 5 bases and J gave up 8 bases, with 15 bases separating them. CDR1 MNHEY and CDR2 SMNVEV come from the germline V gene (reference sequence). The CDR3 has 14 residues. In DNA form, the CDR3 reads TGTGCCAGCAGTCAAACCCGAGGCGTCGAAAAACTGTTTTTT. Translating gives CASSQTRGVEKLFF.

The gene calls are TRBV5-5 and TRBJ2-1; 9 bases match TRBD1. The CDR3 spans 15 residues. V was clipped by 2 bases and J by 5 bases; unmatched bases: 5. The V gene's germline CDR1 is SGHKS and CDR2 YYEKEE (reference sequence). CDR3 in DNA: TGTGCCAGCAGCTTACCGGGACAGGGTAACAATGAGCAGTTCTTC. Translation: CASSLPGQGNNEQFF. The complete variable domain, with remaining parts taken from reference TRBV5-5 and TRBJ2-1, reads DAGVTQSPTHLIKTRGQQVTLRCSPISGHKSVSWYQQVLGQGPQFIFQYYEKEERGRGNFPDRFSARQFPNYSSELNVNALLLGDSALYLCASSLPGQGNNEQFFGPGTRLTVL.

The DNA of the CDR3 is TGTGCCAGCAGCCCGGGGGACGGAAGCTACACAGATACGCAGTATTTT. Protein: CASSPGDGSYTDTQYF. The chain couples TRBV7-2 to TRBJ2-3, with D perhaps matching TRBD2 (6 bases). The CDR3 spans 16 residues. The germline V gene encodes CDR1 SGHTA and CDR2 FQGNSA. V was cut by 5 bases and J by 2 bases, with 17 bases left in between.

The chain is built from TRBV28 and TRBJ1-2; 7 bases line up with TRBD1. CDR3 size: 14 residues. Trimming removed 6 bases from V and 3 bases from J; junction bases left unmatched: 7. Germline V gene lookup returns CDR1 MDHEN and CDR2 SYDVKM. CDR3 nucleotide sequence: TGTGCCAGCAGACCACCGGGACAGCACTATGGCTACACCTTC. Amino acid sequence: CASRPPGQHYGYTF.

This clone was seen a single time. The rearrangement uses TRBV7-2 and TRBJ1-5, with unresolved D. V lost 4 bases, J lost 0 bases, and 10 bases lay in between. Germline lookup yields CDR1 SGHTA and CDR2 FQGNSA. The CDR3 has 15 amino acids. CDR3 region: CASSSRVGSNQPQHF. The CDR3 DNA sequence: TGTGCCAGCAGCTCGAGGGTGGGTAGCAATCAGCCCCAGCATTTT.

This chain uses TRBV6-6 with TRBJ1-2; the D is unclear. Trimming removed 8 bases from V and 1 base from J, with 11 bases in between. This CDR3 comprises 13 residues. Germline V gives CDR1 MNHNY, CDR2 SVGAGI (reference sequence). This CDR3 is CASLLSSNYGYTF. DNA of the CDR3: TGTGCCAGCCTACTAAGCAGTAACTATGGCTACACCTTC.

The chain uses TRBV9 and TRBJ1-2; TRBD1 agrees at 12 bases. The CDR3 is 16 amino acids. The J segment lost 8 bases and the V segment lost 0 bases, leaving 8 bases of the junction unmatched. CDR1 is SGDLS and CDR2 is YYNGEE in the germline V gene. The CDR3 DNA reads as TGTGCCAGCAGCGTAGGTCCGGGACAGGGGGCGATCGGCTACACCTTC. This sequence encodes CASSVGPGQGAIGYTF.

This rearrangement joins TRBV2 to TRBJ1-2, with D possibly TRBD1 on 5 matching bases. V was clipped by 8 bases and J by 8 bases, with 18 bases between them. The CDR3 totals 13 residues. Germline CDR1 and CDR2: SNHLY and FYNNEI. The CDR3 coding sequence is TGTGCCAGCGGGGCAGGGAGGGGAAACGGCTACACCTTC. This encodes CASGAGRGNGYTF.

This rearrangement joins TRBV9 to TRBJ1-2, with D hard to call. CDR1 and CDR2 from the germline V gene are SGDLS and YYNGEE. V was clipped by 0 bases and J by 4 bases, with 10 bases between them. This CDR3 is built from 14 residues. The CDR3 DNA reads TGTGCCAGCAGCGTAGTCGGCGGTGCCTATGGCTACACCTTC. Protein product: CASSVVGGAYGYTF.

The chain couples TRBV19 to TRBJ1-2; the match to TRBD1 covers 8 bases. Germline CDR1 reads LNHDA; CDR2 reads SQIVND (reference sequence). This CDR3 contains 16 residues. J was trimmed by 4 bases and V by 3 bases; bases with no gene match: 10. CDR3: CASSISRQGPLYGYTF. In DNA form, the CDR3 reads TGTGCCAGTAGTATTTCGAGACAGGGGCCCCTCTATGGCTACACCTTC.

The chain carries TRBV13 and TRBJ2-6; 7 bases align to TRBD1. The germline V gene encodes CDR1 PRHDT and CDR2 FYEKMQ (reference sequence). This CDR3 is built from 20 residues. The J segment lost 0 bases and the V segment lost 4 bases, leaving 15 bases of the junction unmatched. This CDR3 is CASSSDRVPGLSSGANVLTF. The CDR3 nucleotides read TGTGCCAGCAGCTCAGACAGGGTCCCCGGCCTAAGCTCTGGGGCCAACGTCCTGACTTTC.

The gene calls are TRBV6-5 and TRBJ2-3; TRBD1 is a possible D gene (6 bases). CDR1 and CDR2 from the germline V gene are MNHEY and SVGAGI. The CDR3 has 16 amino acids. V lost 0 bases and J lost 1, with 11 bases in between. CDR3 loop: CASSYSMGAGTDTQYF. CDR3 DNA: TGTGCCAGCAGTTACTCTATGGGGGCCGGCACAGATACGCAGTATTTT.